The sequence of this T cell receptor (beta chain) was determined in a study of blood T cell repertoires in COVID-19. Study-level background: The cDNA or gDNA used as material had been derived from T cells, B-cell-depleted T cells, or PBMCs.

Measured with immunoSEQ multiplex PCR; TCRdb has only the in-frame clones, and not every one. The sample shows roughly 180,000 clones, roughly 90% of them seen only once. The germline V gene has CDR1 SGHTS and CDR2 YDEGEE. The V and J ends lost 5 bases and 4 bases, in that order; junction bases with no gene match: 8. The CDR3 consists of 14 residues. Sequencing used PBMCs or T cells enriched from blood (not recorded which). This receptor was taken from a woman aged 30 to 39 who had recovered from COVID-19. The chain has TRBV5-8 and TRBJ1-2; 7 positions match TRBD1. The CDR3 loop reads CASRDSGGLYGYTF. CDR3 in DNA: TGTGCCAGCAGAGACTCAGGGGGTCTCTATGGCTACACCTTC.